The T cell receptor beta chain under discussion was sequenced for a study of blood T cell repertoires in COVID-19. Per the original methods: Researchers report that nucleated cell counts were estimated from reference gene primer amplification. The data were produced by immunoSEQ multiplex PCR, yet TCRdb's version contains in-frame clones alone and is incomplete. V, J and clone size were drawn from that table, and D and trimming were deduced from the DNA. The sample consists of some 150,000 clones, 70% to 90% of them appearing once. This CDR3 region has 17 residues. CDR1 SGHNT and CDR2 YYREEE come from the germline V gene (reference sequence). The junction had 10 bases not matched to a gene; V was cut back by 5 bases and J by 5 bases.

The chain links TRBV5-4 to TRBJ2-5; 15 nucleotides line up with TRBD2. The clonotype comes from a man between 65 and 85 years old with acute or convalescent COVID-19. Sequencing input: peripheral blood. The CDR3 DNA follows: TGTGCCAGCAGGGGGGGGACTAGCGGGAGGTCAGAGGAGACCCAGTACTTC. It yields the protein CASRGGTSGRSEETQYF.